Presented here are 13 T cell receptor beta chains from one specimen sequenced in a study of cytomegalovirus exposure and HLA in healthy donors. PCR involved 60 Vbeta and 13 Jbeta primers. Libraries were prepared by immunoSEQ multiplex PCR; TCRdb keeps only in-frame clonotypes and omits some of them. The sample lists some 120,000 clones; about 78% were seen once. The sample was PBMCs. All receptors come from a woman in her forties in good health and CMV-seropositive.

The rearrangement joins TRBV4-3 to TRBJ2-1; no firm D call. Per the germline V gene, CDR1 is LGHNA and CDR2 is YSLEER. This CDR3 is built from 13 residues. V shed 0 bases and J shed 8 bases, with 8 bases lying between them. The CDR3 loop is CASSQEREDEQFF. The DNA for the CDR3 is TGCGCCAGCAGCCAAGAGAGAGAGGATGAGCAGTTCTTC.

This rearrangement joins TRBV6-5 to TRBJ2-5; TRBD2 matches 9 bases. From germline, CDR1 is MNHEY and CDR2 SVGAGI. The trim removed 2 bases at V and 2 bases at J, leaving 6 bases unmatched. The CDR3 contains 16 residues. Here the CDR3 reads CASSYDSGGTQETQYF. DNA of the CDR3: TGTGCCAGCAGTTACGATAGCGGGGGAACTCAAGAGACCCAGTACTTC.

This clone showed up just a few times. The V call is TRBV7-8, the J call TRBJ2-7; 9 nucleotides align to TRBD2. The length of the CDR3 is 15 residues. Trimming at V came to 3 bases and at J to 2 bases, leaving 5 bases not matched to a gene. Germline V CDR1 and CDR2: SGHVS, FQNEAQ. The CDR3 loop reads CASSFRLAVTYEQYF. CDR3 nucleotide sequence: TGTGCCAGCAGCTTTCGACTAGCGGTCACCTACGAGCAGTACTTC. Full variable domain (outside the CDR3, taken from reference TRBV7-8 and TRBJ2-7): GAGVSQSPRYKVAKRGQDVALRCDPISGHVSLFWYQQALGQGPEFLTYFQNEAQLDKSGLPSDRFFAERPEGSVSTLKIQRTQQEDSAVYLCASSFRLAVTYEQYFGPGTRLTVT.

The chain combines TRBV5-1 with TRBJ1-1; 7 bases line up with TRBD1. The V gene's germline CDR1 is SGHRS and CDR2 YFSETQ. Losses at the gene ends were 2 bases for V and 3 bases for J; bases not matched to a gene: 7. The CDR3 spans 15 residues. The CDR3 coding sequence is TGCGCCAGCAGCTTTGACAGGGTGGTGGACACTGAAGCTTTCTTT. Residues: CASSFDRVVDTEAFF.

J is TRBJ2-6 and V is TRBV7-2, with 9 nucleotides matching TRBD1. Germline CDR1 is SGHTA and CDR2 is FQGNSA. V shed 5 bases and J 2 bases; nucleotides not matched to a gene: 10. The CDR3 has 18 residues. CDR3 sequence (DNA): TGTGCCAGCAGCCCCCTATTACAGGGGGCGACTGGGGCCAACGTCCTGACTTTC. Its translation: CASSPLLQGATGANVLTF.

In DNA form, the CDR3 reads TGTGCCAGCAGCCTACCAGGGGGAAGGGGCGAGCAGTACTTC. Translation gives CASSLPGGRGEQYF. This rearrangement joins TRBV7-8 to TRBJ2-7, with 7 bases aligning to TRBD1. After removal of 5 bases from V and 6 bases from J, the junction contained 10 bases not matched to a gene. The CDR3 spans 14 residues. Germline V CDR1 and CDR2: SGHVS, FQNEAQ.

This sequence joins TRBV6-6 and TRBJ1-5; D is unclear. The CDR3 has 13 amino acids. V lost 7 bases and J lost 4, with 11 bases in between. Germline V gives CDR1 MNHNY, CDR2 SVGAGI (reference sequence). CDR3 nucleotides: TGTGCCAGCACTAACGATTTGAATCAGCCCCAGCATTTT. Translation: CASTNDLNQPQHF.

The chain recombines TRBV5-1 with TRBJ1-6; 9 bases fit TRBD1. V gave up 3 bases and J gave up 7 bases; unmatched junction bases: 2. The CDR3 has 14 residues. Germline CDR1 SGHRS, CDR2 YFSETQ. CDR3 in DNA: TGCGCCAGCAGCTCCGACAGGGGGAATTCACCCCTCCACTTT. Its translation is CASSSDRGNSPLHF. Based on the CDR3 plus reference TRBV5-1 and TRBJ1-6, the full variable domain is KAGVTQTPRYLIKTRGQQVTLSCSPISGHRSVSWYQQTPGQGLQFLFEYFSETQRNKGNFPGRFSGRQFSNSRSEMNVSTLELGDSALYLCASSSDRGNSPLHFGNGTRLTVT.

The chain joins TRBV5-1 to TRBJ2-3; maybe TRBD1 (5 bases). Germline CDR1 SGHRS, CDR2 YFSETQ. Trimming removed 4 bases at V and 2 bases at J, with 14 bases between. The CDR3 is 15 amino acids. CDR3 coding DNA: TGCGCCAGCAGCCCCACGACAGTACCCACAGATACGCAGTATTTT. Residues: CASSPTTVPTDTQYF. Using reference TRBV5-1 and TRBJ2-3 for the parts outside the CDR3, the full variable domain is KAGVTQTPRYLIKTRGQQVTLSCSPISGHRSVSWYQQTPGQGLQFLFEYFSETQRNKGNFPGRFSGRQFSNSRSEMNVSTLELGDSALYLCASSPTTVPTDTQYFGPGTRLTVL.

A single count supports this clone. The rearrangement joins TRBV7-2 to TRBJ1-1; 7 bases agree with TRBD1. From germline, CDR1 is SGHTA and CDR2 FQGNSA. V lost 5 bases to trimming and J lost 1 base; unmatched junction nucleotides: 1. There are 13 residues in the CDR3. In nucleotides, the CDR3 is TGTGCCAGCAGCCGGACAGGGAACACTGAAGCTTTCTTT. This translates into CASSRTGNTEAFF.

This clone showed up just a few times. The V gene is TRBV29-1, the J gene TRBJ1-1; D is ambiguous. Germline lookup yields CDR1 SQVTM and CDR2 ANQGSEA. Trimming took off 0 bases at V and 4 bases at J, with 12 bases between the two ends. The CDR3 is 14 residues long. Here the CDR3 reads CSVEDVSEGTEAFF. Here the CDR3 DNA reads TGCAGCGTTGAAGATGTCAGCGAGGGCACTGAAGCTTTCTTT.

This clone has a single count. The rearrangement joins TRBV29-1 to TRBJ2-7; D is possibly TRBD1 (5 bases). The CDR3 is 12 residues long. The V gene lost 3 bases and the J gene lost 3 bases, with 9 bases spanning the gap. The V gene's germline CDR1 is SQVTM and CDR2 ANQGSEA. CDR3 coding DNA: TGCAGCGTTGAGAGGCAGGGCTACGAGCAGTACTTC. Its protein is CSVERQGYEQYF.

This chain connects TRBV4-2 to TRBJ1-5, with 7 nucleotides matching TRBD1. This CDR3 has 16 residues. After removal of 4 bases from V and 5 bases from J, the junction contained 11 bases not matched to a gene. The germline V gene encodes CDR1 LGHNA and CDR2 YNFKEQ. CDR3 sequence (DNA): TGTGCCAGCAGCCCCCGACAGGGACCGAATGATCAGCCCCAGCATTTT. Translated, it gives CASSPRQGPNDQPQHF.